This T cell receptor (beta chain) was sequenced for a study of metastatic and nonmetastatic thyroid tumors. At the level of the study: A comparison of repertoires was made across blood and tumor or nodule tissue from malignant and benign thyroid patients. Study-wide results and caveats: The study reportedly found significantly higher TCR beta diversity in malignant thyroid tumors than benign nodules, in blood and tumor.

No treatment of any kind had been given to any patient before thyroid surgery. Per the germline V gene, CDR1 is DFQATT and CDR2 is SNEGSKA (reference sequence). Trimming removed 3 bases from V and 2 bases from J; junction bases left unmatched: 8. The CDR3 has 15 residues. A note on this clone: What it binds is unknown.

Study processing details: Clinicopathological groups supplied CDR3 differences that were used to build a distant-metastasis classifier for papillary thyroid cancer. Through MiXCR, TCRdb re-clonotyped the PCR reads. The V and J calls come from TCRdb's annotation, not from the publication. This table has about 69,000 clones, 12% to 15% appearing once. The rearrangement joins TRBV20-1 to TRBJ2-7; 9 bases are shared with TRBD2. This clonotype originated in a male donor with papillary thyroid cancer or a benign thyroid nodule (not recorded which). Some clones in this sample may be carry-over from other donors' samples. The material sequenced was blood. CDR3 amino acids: CSARYWLAGTYEQYV. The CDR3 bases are TGCAGTGCTAGGTATTGGCTAGCGGGAACCTACGAGCAGTACGTC.